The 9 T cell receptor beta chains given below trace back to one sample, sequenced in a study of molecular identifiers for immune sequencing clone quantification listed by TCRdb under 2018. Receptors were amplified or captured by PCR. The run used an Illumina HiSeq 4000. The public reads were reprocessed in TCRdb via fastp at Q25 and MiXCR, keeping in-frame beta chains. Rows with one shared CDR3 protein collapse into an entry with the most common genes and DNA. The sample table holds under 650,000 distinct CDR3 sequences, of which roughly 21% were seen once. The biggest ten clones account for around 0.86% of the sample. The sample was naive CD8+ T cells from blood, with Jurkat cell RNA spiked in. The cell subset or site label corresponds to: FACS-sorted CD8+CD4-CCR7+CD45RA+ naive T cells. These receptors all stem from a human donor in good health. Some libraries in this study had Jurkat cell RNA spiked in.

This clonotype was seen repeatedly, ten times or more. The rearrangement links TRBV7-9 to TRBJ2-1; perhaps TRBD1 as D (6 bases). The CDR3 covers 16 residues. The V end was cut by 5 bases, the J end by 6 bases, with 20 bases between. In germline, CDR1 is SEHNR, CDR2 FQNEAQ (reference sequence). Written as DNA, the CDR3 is TGTGCCAGCAGCGACGGAACAGGGTTAAGGGGCAATGAGCAGTTCTTC. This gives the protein CASSDGTGLRGNEQFF. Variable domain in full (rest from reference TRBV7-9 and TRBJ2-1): DTGVSQNPRHKITKRGQNVTFRCDPISEHNRLYWYRQTLGQGPEFLTYFQNEAQLEKSRLLSDRFSAERPKGSFSTLEIQRTEQGDSAMYLCASSDGTGLRGNEQFFGPGTRLTVL.

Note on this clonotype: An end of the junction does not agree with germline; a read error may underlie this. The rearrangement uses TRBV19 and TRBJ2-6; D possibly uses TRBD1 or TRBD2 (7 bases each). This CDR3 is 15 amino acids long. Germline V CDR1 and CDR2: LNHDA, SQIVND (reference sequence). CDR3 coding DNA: TGTGCCAGTACCCAGGGGGGGACTGGGGCCAACGTCCCGACTTTC. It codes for CASTQGGTGANVPTF.

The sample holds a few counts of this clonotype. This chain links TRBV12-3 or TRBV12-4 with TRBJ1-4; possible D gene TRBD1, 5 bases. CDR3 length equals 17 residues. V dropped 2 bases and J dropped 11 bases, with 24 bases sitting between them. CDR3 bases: TGTGCCAGCAGTTTAAGCGGGGCAGGCCTTTCGAGTGAGAAACTGTTTTTT. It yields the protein CASSLSGAGLSSEKLFF.

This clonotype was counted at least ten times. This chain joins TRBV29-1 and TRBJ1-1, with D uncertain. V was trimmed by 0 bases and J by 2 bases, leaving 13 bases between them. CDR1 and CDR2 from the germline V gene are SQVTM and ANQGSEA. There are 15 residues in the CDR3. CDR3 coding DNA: TGCAGCGTTGAAGATCGGTCCATGATAAACACTGAAGCTTTCTTT. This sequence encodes CSVEDRSMINTEAFF.

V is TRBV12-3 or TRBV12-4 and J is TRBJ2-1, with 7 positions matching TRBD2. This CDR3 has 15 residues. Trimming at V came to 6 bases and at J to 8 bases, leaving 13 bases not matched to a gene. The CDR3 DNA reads TGTGCCAGCAGCCCCGTGTGGGAGGGAGGGTATGAGCAGTTCTTC. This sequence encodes CASSPVWEGGYEQFF.

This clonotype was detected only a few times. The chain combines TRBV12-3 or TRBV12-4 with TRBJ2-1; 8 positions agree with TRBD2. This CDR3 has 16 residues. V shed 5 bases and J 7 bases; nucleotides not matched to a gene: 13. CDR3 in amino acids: CASSPMIAGSNNEQFF. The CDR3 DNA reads TGTGCCAGCAGTCCGATGATAGCGGGATCGAATAATGAGCAGTTCTTC.

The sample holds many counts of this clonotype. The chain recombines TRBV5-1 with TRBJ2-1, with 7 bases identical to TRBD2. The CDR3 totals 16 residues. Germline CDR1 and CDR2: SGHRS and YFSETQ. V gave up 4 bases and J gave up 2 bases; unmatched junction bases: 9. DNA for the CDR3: TGCGCCAGCAGCCCTACGGGGGGAGGTGCCTACAATGAGCAGTTCTTC. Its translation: CASSPTGGGAYNEQFF. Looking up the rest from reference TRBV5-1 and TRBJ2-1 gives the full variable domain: KAGVTQTPRYLIKTRGQQVTLSCSPISGHRSVSWYQQTPGQGLQFLFEYFSETQRNKGNFPGRFSGRQFSNSRSEMNVSTLELGDSALYLCASSPTGGGAYNEQFFGPGTRLTVL.

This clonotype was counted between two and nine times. The CDR3 region has the DNA TGCGCCAGCAGCCAGGAGCGGGGGGGCTTGTACAATGAGCAGTTCTTC. Its translation is CASSQERGGLYNEQFF. This chain connects TRBV4-3 to TRBJ2-1, with 10 bases aligning to TRBD2. CDR3 size: 16 residues. J was trimmed by 4 bases and V by 3 bases; bases with no gene match: 6. Germline values: CDR1 LGHNA, CDR2 YSLEER.

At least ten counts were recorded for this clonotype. CDR3 nucleotides: TGTGCCACCAGTGATCAGACGGTAAGAGGCTACAATGAGCAGTTCTTC. It specifies CATSDQTVRGYNEQFF. J is TRBJ2-1 and V is TRBV24-1; D remains unclear. Between the trimmed V and J ends, which lost 3 bases and 3 bases, there was a span of 14 bases. Germline V lookup: CDR1 KGHDR, CDR2 SFDVKD. The CDR3 is 16 amino acids.